The clone carrying this TCR beta chain was picked up a small number of times. Other DNA sequences of this sample code for an identical CDR3. The record originates from a study of blood T cell repertoires in COVID-19. Germline CDR1 reads MNHNS; CDR2 reads SASEGT. Trimming stripped 0 bases from V and 4 bases from J, with 6 bases between. CDR3 size: 13 residues. Here immunoSEQ multiplex PCR was the method, and the copy in TCRdb shows in-frame clones only, minus some. Of approximately 100,000 clones in the sample, more than 80% were seen once. V and J are TRBV6-1 and TRBJ1-2; D unresolved. Sequencing was carried out using peripheral blood. The receptor was derived from a woman aged 60 to 75 with acute or convalescent COVID-19. The CDR3 reads CASSEAGGYGYTF. DNA for the CDR3: TGTGCCAGCAGTGAAGCCGGAGGCTATGGCTACACCTTC.